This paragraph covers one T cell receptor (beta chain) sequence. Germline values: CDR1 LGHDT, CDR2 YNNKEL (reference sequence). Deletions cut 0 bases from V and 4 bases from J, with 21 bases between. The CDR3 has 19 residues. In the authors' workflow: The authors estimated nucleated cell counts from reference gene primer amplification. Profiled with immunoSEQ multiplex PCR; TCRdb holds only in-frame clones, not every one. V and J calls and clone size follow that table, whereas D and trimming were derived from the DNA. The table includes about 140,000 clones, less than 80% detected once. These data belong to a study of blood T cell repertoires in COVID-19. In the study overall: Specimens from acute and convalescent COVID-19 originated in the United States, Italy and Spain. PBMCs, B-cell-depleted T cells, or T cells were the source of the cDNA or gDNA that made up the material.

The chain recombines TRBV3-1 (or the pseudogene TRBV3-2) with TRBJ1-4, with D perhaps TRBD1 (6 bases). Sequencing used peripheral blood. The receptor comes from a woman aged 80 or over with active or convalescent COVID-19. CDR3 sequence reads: CASSQDGTGTRLINEKLFF. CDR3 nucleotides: TGTGCCAGCAGCCAAGATGGAACAGGGACAAGACTAATTAATGAAAAACTGTTTTTT.